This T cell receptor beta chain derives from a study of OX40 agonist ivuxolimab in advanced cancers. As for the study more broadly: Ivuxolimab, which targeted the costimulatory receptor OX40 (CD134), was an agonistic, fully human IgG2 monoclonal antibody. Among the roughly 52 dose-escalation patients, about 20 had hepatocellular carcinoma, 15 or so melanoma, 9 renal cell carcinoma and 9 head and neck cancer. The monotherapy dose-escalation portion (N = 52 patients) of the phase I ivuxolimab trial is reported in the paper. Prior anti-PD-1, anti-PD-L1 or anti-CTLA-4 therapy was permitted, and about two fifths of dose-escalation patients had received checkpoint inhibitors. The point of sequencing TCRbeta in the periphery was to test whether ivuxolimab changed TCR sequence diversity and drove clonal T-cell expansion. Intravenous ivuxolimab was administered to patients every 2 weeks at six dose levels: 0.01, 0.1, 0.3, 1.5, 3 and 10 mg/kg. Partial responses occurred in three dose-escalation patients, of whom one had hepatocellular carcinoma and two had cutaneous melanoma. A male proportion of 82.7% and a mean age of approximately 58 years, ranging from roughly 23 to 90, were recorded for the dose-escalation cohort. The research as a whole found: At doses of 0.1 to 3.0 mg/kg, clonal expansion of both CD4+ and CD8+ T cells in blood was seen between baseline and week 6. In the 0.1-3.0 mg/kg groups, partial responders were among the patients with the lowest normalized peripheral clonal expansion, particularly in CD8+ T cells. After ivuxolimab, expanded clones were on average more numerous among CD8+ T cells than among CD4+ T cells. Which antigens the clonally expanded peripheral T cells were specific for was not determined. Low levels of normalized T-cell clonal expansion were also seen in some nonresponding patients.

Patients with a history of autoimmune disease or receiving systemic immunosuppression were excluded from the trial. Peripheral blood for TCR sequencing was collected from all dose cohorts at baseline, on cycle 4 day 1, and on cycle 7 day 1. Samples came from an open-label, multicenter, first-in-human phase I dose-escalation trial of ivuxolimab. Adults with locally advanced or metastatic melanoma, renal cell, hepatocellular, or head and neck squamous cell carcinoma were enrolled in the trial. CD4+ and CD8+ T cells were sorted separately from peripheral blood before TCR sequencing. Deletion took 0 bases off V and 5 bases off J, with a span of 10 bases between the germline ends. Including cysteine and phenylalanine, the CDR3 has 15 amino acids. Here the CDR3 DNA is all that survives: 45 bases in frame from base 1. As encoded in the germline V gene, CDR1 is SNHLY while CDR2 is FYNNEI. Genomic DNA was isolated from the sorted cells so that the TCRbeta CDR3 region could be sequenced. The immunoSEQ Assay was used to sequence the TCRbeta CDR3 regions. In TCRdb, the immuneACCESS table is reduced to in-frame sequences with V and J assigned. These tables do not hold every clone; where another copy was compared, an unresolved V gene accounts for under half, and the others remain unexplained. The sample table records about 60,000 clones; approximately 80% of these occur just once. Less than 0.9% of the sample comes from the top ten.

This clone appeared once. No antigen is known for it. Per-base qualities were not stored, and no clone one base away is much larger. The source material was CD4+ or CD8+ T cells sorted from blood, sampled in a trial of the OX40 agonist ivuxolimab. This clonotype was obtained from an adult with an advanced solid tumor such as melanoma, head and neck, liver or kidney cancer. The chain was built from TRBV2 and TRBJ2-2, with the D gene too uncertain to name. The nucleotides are TGTGCCAGCAGTGAAGCCGGCCTATCTACCGGGGAGCTGTTTTTT. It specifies CASSEAGLSTGELFF.